The clone carrying this T cell receptor beta chain was seen once. The data were taken from a study of blood T cell repertoires in COVID-19. Profiled with immunoSEQ multiplex PCR; TCRdb holds only in-frame clones, not every one. The table lists 70,000 or so clones, around 86% of them singletons. Germline values: CDR1 SGHNT, CDR2 YYREEE (reference sequence). The CDR3 totals 15 residues. Trimming removed 5 bases at V and 0 bases at J, with 11 bases between. Sequencing was done on a sample of peripheral blood. This receptor was obtained from a woman aged 18-30 years with acute or convalescent COVID-19. The chain is built from TRBV5-4 and TRBJ1-4; weak D call: TRBD1 (6 bases). CDR3 bases: TGTGCCAGCAGTTATCGACAGGCAACTAATGAAAAACTGTTTTTT. This translates into CASSYRQATNEKLFF.